This TCR beta chain was profiled in a study of CD8+CD57+ T cells in acquired aplastic anemia (dated by TCRdb to the late 2010s). Notes on the research overall: Extracted DNA from sorted CD4+ and CD8+ cells averaged about 3 ug, ranging from roughly 0.2 to 30 ug. A CD8+CD57+ expansion meant a frequency higher than the mean frequency seen in healthy subjects.

After removal of 6 bases from V and 2 bases from J, the junction retains 10 bases not matched to a gene. Sequences DFQATT (CDR1) and SNEGSKA (CDR2) are obtained from the germline V gene (reference sequence). Counted from cysteine to phenylalanine, this CDR3 has 15 amino acids. Here the CDR3 DNA is all that survives: 45 bases in frame from base 1. Profiling of TCR beta VDJ combinations and CDR3 sequences used genomic DNA as the template. An Illumina HiSeq 2000 was used for TCR repertoire sequencing. The source study handled its data this way. TRBV/TRBJ rearrangement plots, CDR3 size and DJ length profiles, and Simpson's diversity index were used to assess repertoires. The most abundant DNA sequence in the deep sequencing data was taken as the immunodominant clone. CDR3 amino acid sequences were checked for sharing between subjects and were compared against published repertoires and the VDJdb database. TCRdb redid the processing of the public reads, applying fastp at Q25 and MiXCR, and retained in-frame beta chains. Entries that share a CDR3 protein sequence are merged under the most common genes and DNA. In this record, the V and J calls reflect TCRdb's handling and not the investigators' own analysis. Across this sample there are about 180,000 distinct CDR3 sequences, with around half seen only once. The ten largest clones capture over 0.95% of the sample.

Points on this clonotype: Its recognized antigen is unknown. No base quality values were provided; no much bigger clone lies one nucleotide off.

Points the paper makes about the study in general: Patients and healthy controls showed no significant difference in CD8+ Simpson's diversity (P=0.060). Although roughly 30 CD8+ CDR3 sequences were shared by patients and controls, these sequences appeared highly expressed in patients and within the immunodominant clones of patients.

Expansion of CD8+CD57+ cells had been shown by flow cytometry in the patients chosen for sequencing. Every patient had severe acquired aplastic anemia, diagnosed using the International Study of Aplastic Anemia and Agranulocytosis and Camitta criteria. No therapy had been received by the patients at the time of blood sampling. In the study, sorted CD4+ and CD8+ blood T cells from patients with severe aplastic anemia and from healthy subjects underwent deep sequencing of TCR repertoires. In the USA, patient enrollment took place under clinicaltrials.gov protocols 00001620, 01623167, 00001397, 00071045, 00081523 and 00961064. Ficoll-Paque density gradient centrifugation was used to isolate peripheral blood mononuclear cells. Before DNA extraction, CD4+ and CD8+ T cells were sorted with FACS or magnetic beads.

Sequenced material: sorted CD4+, CD8+, or CD8+CD57+ T cells (not recorded which) from PBMCs. The receptor comes from a human donor with aplastic anemia. The chain links TRBV20-1 with TRBJ2-3, with TRBD2 matching 8 junction bases. The DNA sequence is TGCAGTGCGAAAGTAGCGGGGTCTGACACAGATACGCAGTATTTT. It is translated as CSAKVAGSDTDTQYF.